The text below deals with one TCR beta chain. Enrolment of Seattle patients took place during active infection, and they were followed longitudinally. The sample belongs to a study of blood T cell repertoires in COVID-19. Germline V gene data show CDR1 as SGDLS and CDR2 as YYNGEE. After removal of 4 bases from V and 6 bases from J, the junction contained 14 bases not matched to a gene. The CDR3 has 18 residues. Profiling relied on immunoSEQ multiplex PCR, and the TCRdb table lists in-frame clones only, not all of them. The sample comprises some 260,000 clones, over 80% of which are singletons, and about a tenth rests with the top ten.

The gene calls are TRBV9 and TRBJ2-2; 11 positions match TRBD2. Sample: peripheral blood. This clonotype was obtained from a woman aged 70 to 79 with COVID-19, enrolled during active disease. The CDR3 DNA reads as TGTGCCAGCAGCCCAACACCCACTAGCGGGAGTATCGCCGGGGAGCTGTTTTTT. Its protein is CASSPTPTSGSIAGELFF. The variable domain in full, completed from reference TRBV9 and TRBJ2-2, reads DSGVTQTPKHLITATGQRVTLRCSPRSGDLSVYWYQQSLDQGLQFLIQYYNGEERAKGNILERFSAQQFPDLHSELNLSSLELGDSALYFCASSPTPTSGSIAGELFFGEGSRLTVL.